The TCR beta chain described here comes from a study of blood T cell repertoires in COVID-19. Looking at the study overall: Samples of COVID-19 (acute and convalescent) were obtained from the United States, Italy and Spain. PBMCs, B-cell-depleted T cells, or T cells provided the cDNA or gDNA that made up the material.

The CDR3 is 14 residues long. V lost 2 bases and J 8 bases, leaving 14 bases between the germline ends. Per the germline V gene, CDR1 is LGHDT and CDR2 is YNNKEL (reference sequence). Per the study methods: Estimation of nucleated cell counts was performed using reference gene primer amplification. Method: immunoSEQ multiplex PCR; TCRdb's copy keeps in-frame clones and lacks some. V, J and clone size were drawn from that table, and D and trimming were deduced from the DNA. The profile covers about 78,000 clones, with approximately 86% appearing a single time and around 1.9% taken by the ten largest. The J gene is TRBJ2-3, the V gene TRBV3-1 (or the pseudogene TRBV3-2); no clear D. The specimen sequenced was peripheral blood. The sequence derives from a woman between 55 and 75 years old with acute or convalescent COVID-19. For the CDR3, the DNA is TGTGCCAGCAGCCAAAGGTGCGAGGAAGGTACGCAGTATTTT. As protein: CASSQRCEEGTQYF.